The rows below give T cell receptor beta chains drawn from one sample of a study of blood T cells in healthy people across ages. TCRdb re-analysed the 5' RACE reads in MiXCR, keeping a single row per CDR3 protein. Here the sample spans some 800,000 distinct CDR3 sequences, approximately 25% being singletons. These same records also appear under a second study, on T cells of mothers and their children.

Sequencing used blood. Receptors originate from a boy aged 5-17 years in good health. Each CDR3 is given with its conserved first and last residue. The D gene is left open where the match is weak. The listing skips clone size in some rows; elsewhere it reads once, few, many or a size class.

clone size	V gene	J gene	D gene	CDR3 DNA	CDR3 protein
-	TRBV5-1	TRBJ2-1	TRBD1	TGCGCCAGCAGTTTCCGACAGGGGGAAAAGGGTGAGCAGTTCTTC	CASSFRQGEKGEQFF
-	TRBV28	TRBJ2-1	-	TGTGCCAGCAGTTTCTCTCTCTCCTACAATGAGCAGTTCTTC	CASSFSLSYNEQFF
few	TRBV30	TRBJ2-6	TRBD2	TGTGCCTGGAGGGGATATATCCGGGGGGGCGTTACTGGGGCCAACGTCCTGACTTTC	CAWRGYIRGGVTGANVLTF
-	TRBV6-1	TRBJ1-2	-	TGTGCCAGCAGTGATGGGCACTCTCTGAACTATGGCTACACCTTC	CASSDGHSLNYGYTF
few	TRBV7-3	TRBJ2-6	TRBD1	TGTGCCAGCAGCCAAGGACAGGGGCCATCTGGGGCCAACGTCCTGACTTTC	CASSQGQGPSGANVLTF
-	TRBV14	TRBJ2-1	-	TGTGCCAGCAGCCACCCAGGGCCACTCGTTTCCTACAATGAGCAGTTCTTC	CASSHPGPLVSYNEQFF
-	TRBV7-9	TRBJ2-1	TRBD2	TGTGCCAGCAGCTTAGCGGGAGGGCGGACCGATGAGCAGTTCTTC	CASSLAGGRTDEQFF
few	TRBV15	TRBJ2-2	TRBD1	TGTGCCACCAGCAGACAGCAGGGGGCTAACACCGGGGAGCTGTTTTTT	CATSRQQGANTGELFF
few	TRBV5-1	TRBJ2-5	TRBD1	TGCGCCAGCAGCTTTGACAGGGGTGGTGACCAAGAGACCCAGTACTTC	CASSFDRGGDQETQYF
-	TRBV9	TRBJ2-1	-	TGTGCCAGCAGCGTACTCGTGACAGGTCACAATGAGCAGTTCTTC	CASSVLVTGHNEQFF
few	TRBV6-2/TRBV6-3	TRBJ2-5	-	TGTGCCAGCAGTTACGGGCTAGATACGCCCTGGACCCAGTACTTC	CASSYGLDTPWTQYF
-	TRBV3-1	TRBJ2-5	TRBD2	TGTGCCAGCAGCCAGTCCCCGCGGGAGGAGACCCAGTACTTC	CASSQSPREETQYF
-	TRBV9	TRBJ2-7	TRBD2	TGTGCCAGCGGGAGCGGGGGGGCCTACGAGCAGTACTTC	CASGSGGAYEQYF
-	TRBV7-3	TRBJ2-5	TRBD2	TGTGCCAGCAGCCCAGCGGGGCTTAAAGAGACCCAGTACTTC	CASSPAGLKETQYF
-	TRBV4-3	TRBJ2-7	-	TGCGCCAGCAGCGGGGAAATGGGCTACGAGCAGTACTTC	CASSGEMGYEQYF
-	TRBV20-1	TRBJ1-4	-	TGCAGTACTCAGCGTAACGGAGGAGAAAAACTGTTTTTT	CSTQRNGGEKLFF
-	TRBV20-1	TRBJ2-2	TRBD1	TGCAGTGCTAGAACCTTCGGGACAGGGGGCATAGCCGGGGAGCTGTTTTTT	CSARTFGTGGIAGELFF
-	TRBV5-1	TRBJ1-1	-	TGCGCCAGCAGAAGGGAATCCAACACTGAAGCTTTCTTT	CASRRESNTEAFF
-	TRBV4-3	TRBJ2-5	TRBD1	TGCGCCAGCAGCCCCACAGCGGGACAGGGAGGAGAGACCCAGTACTTC	CASSPTAGQGGETQYF
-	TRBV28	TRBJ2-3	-	TGTGCCAGCAGCCCGTCGACTAGTAGAGCAGATACGCAGTATTTT	CASSPSTSRADTQYF
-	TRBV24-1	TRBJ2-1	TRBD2	TGTGCCACCAGTGATTCTGGCGGGAGGGCCGCCAATGAGCAGTTCTTC	CATSDSGGRAANEQFF
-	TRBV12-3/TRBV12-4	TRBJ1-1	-	TGTGCCAGCAGCCCAAACCGGGAGGGGAACACTGAAGCTTTCTTT	CASSPNREGNTEAFF
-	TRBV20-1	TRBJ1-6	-	TGCAGTGCTCTCGACCCAAAGAACAATTCACCCCTCCACTTT	CSALDPKNNSPLHF
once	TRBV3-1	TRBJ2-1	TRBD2	TGTGCCAGCAGCCAAGAAGGGAGGGCGGGCTCCTACAATGAGCAGTTCTTC	CASSQEGRAGSYNEQFF
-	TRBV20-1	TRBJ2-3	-	TGCAGTGCTAGAGGGGGAGGATATTCAGATACGCAGTATTTT	CSARGGGYSDTQYF
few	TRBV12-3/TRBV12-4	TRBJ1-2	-	TGTGCCAGCAGTTCAATGGGGGGCCGGGGAGGCTATGGCTACACCTTC	CASSSMGGRGGYGYTF
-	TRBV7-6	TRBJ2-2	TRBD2	TGTGCCAGCAGTGACGGACTAGCGGGAGGGCCCAACGGGGAGCTGTTTTTT	CASSDGLAGGPNGELFF
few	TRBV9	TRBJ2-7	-	TGTGCCAGCAGCGTAGGTCCCAGCCTCTACGAGCAGTACTTC	CASSVGPSLYEQYF
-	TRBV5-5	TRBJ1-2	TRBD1	TGTGCCAGCAGCCCGGAGGGGGCACTCGGCTATGGCTACACCTTC	CASSPEGALGYGYTF
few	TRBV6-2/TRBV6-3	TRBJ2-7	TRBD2	TGTGCCAGCAGTTACTCGATATGGCTAGCGGGAGCGGAAGAGCAGTACTTC	CASSYSIWLAGAEEQYF
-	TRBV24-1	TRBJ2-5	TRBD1	TGTGCCACCAGTGATTCGGGACAGGGGGCAGAGACCCAGTACTTC	CATSDSGQGAETQYF
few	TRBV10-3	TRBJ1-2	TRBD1	TGTGCCATCAGTGAGTCTGGGACAGGGGAGAGCTACACCTTC	CAISESGTGESYTF
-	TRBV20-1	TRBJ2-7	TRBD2	TGCAGTGCTAGACCCCGGGGACTAGTATACTACGAGCAGTACTTC	CSARPRGLVYYEQYF
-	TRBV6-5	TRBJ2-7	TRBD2	TGTGCCAGCGGGGGACTAGCGGGGGGTACCTACGAGCAGTACTTC	CASGGLAGGTYEQYF
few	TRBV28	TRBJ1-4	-	TGTGCCAGCAGCACAGATACCGGGACGAGGGGGGAAAAACTGTTTTTT	CASSTDTGTRGEKLFF
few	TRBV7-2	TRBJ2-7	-	TGTGCCAGCAGGCCCCGGGACGCCAGCTCCTACGAGCAGTACTTC	CASRPRDASSYEQYF
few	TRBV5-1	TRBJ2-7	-	TGCGCCAGCAGTTCAGCCGCCGGACAGACCTACGAGCAGTACTTC	CASSSAAGQTYEQYF
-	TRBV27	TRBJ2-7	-	TGTGCCAGCAGTTTTCAGCAGGGGAGCTACGAGCAGTACTTC	CASSFQQGSYEQYF
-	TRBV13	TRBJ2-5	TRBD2	TGTGCCAGCAGCCAGGCGGCTAGCGGGGACCGAGAGACCCAGTACTTC	CASSQAASGDRETQYF
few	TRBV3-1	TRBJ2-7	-	TGTGCCAGCAGCCAAGCGGCCCACGAGCAGTACTTC	CASSQAAHEQYF
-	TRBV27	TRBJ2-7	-	TGTGCCAGCAGTTTAGGGGGGTTCGCCTCCTACGAGCAGTACTTC	CASSLGGFASYEQYF
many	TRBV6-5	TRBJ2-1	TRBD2	TGTGCCAGCAGTTACGCCGGCCTAGCGGCAAGGGATGAGCAGTTCTTC	CASSYAGLAARDEQFF
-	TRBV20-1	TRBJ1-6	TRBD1	TGCAGTGCCAAGGGCCAGGGGGTAAATTCACCCCTCCACTTT	CSAKGQGVNSPLHF
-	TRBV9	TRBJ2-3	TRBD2	TGTGCCAGCAGCTCCGCGTCGACTACTGGGGGACTAACGCAGTATTTT	CASSSASTTGGLTQYF
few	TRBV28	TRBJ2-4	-	TGTGCCAGCAGTCCAACCGCCGCAGGCAAAAACATTCAGTACTTC	CASSPTAAGKNIQYF
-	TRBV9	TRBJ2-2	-	TGTGCCAGCAGCGCCGTGGGGTCGAACACCGGGGAGCTGTTTTTT	CASSAVGSNTGELFF
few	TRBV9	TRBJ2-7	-	TGTGCCAGCAGCGTAGGGGCAGGAAAATACGAGCAGTACTTC	CASSVGAGKYEQYF
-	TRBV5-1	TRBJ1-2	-	TGCGCCAGCAGCTTGGTTACAGGGTTGGTTGGTGGCTACACCTTC	CASSLVTGLVGGYTF
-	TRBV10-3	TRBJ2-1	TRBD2	TGTGCCATCACAAGCGGGAGTAATATGAATGAGCAGTTCTTC	CAITSGSNMNEQFF
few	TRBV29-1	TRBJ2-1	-	TGCAGCGTTCGTGATGTAGTTTCCAATGAACAGTTCTTC	CSVRDVVSNEQFF
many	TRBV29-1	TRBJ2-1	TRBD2	TGCAGTGGGACTAGCGGTCACAATGAGCAGTTCTTC	CSGTSGHNEQFF
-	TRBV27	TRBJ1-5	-	TGTGCCAGCAGTGTGGACAGAGCGGGTCAGCCCCAGCATTTT	CASSVDRAGQPQHF
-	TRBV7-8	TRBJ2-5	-	TGTGCCAGCAGCTTTATACAAGGTGGGGGGTACCAAGAGACCCAGTACTTC	CASSFIQGGGYQETQYF
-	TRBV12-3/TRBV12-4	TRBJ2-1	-	TGTGCCAGCAGTTTAGGCGGGCTAAACAATGAGCAGTTCTTC	CASSLGGLNNEQFF